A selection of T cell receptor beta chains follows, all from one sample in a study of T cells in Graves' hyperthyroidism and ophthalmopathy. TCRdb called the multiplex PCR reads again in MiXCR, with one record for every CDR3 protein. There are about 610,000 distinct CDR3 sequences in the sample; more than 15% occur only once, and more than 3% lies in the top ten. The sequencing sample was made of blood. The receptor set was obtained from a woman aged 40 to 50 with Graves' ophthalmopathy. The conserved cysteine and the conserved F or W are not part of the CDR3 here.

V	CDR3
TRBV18	ASSPGNEKLF
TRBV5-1	ASSLAGYGTQY
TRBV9	ARRRGREYQPQH
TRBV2	ASSESWQGVSPLH
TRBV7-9	ASSFHRASSYEQY
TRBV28	ASSLSPSDIQY
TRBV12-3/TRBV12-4	ASSLVVTNEKLF
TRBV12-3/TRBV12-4	ASSFSGQGPSNEKLF
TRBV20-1	SAGSLAGLSYEQY
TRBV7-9	ASSSDRGLHNEQF
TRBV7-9	ASSLVRGVYNEQF
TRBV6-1	ASRDRAGEQF
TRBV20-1	SGGGGDYGYT
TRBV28	ASSSPAGAITDTQY
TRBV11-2	ASSSRLVLALGEQY
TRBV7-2	ASSLAWDRHYGYT
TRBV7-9	ASSLEVAEQF
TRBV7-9	ASTQIDSTGYT
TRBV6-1	ASSVDVQETQY
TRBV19	ASSISRTVTDTQY
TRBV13	ASRVAGHSSYEQY
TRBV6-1	ASSGTESQQQY
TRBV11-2	ASSSTGGYTGELF
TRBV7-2	ASSLGTLANTGELF
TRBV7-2	ASSPSRDHEQY
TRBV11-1	ASRGSGRALDEQF
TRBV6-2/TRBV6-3	ASSYSGSSTGELF
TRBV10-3	AISGNWGRDGYT
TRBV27	ASSFSSSSPLH
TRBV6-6	ASSYGEENTEAF
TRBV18	ASSWEAGAPSVQY
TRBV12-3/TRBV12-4	ASSLSFRSNQPQH
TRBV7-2	ASSVGTNQPQH
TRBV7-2	ASSLKARTEAF
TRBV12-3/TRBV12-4	ASRLGGASYEQY
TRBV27	ASSSITSGNSYEQY
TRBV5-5	ASSQHGTSGQGSEQF
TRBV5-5	ASSSAFGDTQY
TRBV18	ASSPQAASTNTGELF
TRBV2	ASSEYRFPHSTNEKLF
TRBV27	ASSAGTGIKRGGYT
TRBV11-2	ASRPGLDPYNEQF
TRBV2	ASNKGGTSGTYEQY
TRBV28	ASSSQGAGQETQY
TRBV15	ATSREPIGTGGNQPQH
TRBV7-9	ASSPTGTETQY
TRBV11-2	ASSLNAGSHSGNTIY
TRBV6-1	ASSAQDYGYT
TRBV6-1	ASSRSQDNEKLF
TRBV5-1	ASSRGTGGAGGYMETQY
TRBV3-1	ASSPPENTIY
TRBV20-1	SARPPSGISYEQY
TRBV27	ASSLKAPLLTDTQY
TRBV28	ASRPAGGRNTEAF